This T cell receptor (beta chain) was captured in a study of blood T cell repertoires in COVID-19 (dated by TCRdb to 2020 to 2022). Broadly, across the study: The collaborator samples originated in the United States, Italy and Spain and spanned the acute and convalescent phases of COVID-19. Where HLA class I and class II types were available, the types were taken from metadata supplied by the sample provider, not from assay-based typing. The material from the prospective study consisted of cDNA or gDNA derived from T cells, B-cell-depleted T cells, or PBMCs. The dataset comprised deeply sampled blood TCRbeta repertoires from subjects exposed to, actively infected with, or recovered from COVID-19. The samples were drawn from the first 160 participants of the ongoing ImmuneRACE study and from 1,254 subjects provided by 6 global collaborators. The repertoires were made available in a free public database intended to serve as a resource for research on the immune response to SARS-CoV-2. Nearly every sample came with metadata listing a de-identified subject ID, COVID-19 status, age in years and sex. The research as a whole found: How much clinical and demographic metadata was included differed by source and by participant, and the metadata was provided uncurated.

Notes on this clone: The target of this receptor is not known. The input lacks base qualities; no much larger clone sits a single base away.

TCRbeta CDR3 regions were amplified from genomic DNA by means of the immunoSEQ Assay, a bias-controlled multiplex PCR. The authors processed their data as follows. Within the assay, amplification of reference gene primers was used to estimate how many nucleated cells each sample contained. To quantify the absolute abundance of each unique TCRbeta CDR3 rearrangement, sequence reads were collapsed and filtered. For each sample, productive Simpson clonality was calculated by taking the square root of Simpson's diversity index across productive rearrangements. TCRdb retrieved this table from immuneACCESS and kept in-frame rearrangements only. Not all clones are present; in checked studies, unresolved V genes account for under half, and no reason is known for the remainder. V and J calls plus clone size are reproduced from that table; the DNA served to infer D and trimming. This sample comprises some 460,000 clones, 75% to 90% of them detected only once. The ten largest make up 0.7% of the sample.

In the prospective study, participants were about 18 to 95 years old, resided in about two dozen geographic areas of the United States, and were enrolled through a virtual design. In the prospective study, participants were assigned to cohorts based on the clinical history participants reported in a screening survey and a study questionnaire. Recovered participants in ImmuneRACE Cohort 3 were defined by two consecutive negative NP/OP PCR tests, clearance by a healthcare professional, or resolution of symptoms. Each participant in the prospective study had whole blood, serum and a nasopharyngeal or oropharyngeal swab collected by mobile phlebotomists. Prospective study participants could optionally give additional blood draws and questionnaires over an approximately two-month period. Prospective study blood samples were shipped either frozen or at room temperature before DNA extraction. From a lookup of the germline V gene (reference sequence), CDR1 and CDR2 are LGHDT and YNNKEL. The V and J ends are trimmed by 1 base and 10 bases, leaving 11 bases between them. The CDR3 goes from the cysteine to the phenylalanine over 13 residues. This entry keeps only the CDR3 DNA: 39 bases, framed from base 1.

The receptor was isolated from a woman younger than 35 who had recovered from COVID-19. The chain uses TRBV3-1 (or the pseudogene TRBV3-2) and TRBJ2-1; the D gene cannot be named for sure. The sequenced sample was PBMCs or T cells enriched from blood (not recorded which). Here the CDR3 is given as CASSQALGREQFF. The bases read TGTGCCAGCAGCCAAGCCCTGGGCAGGGAGCAGTTCTTC.